These T cell receptor beta chains were read from a single sample in a study of blood T cell repertoires in COVID-19. Data came from immunoSEQ multiplex PCR; TCRdb stores just in-frame clones and leaves some out. There are roughly 230,000 clones in the sample; around four fifths occur only once, and more than 6.5% lies in the top ten. Sample: peripheral blood. All receptors come from a man aged 40-55 years with active or convalescent COVID-19. Each CDR3 is given without its conserved first and last residue.

v_call: TRBV10-3; j_call: TRBJ1-1; cdr3_aa: AISTDRNTEAF
v_call: TRBV30; j_call: TRBJ2-7; cdr3_aa: ASGEGVVTYEQY
v_call: TRBV12-3/TRBV12-4; j_call: TRBJ2-1; cdr3_aa: ASSLGTKQF
v_call: TRBV2; j_call: TRBJ2-3; cdr3_aa: ASSRARTDTQY
v_call: TRBV18; j_call: TRBJ1-1; cdr3_aa: ASSTGRDRTEAF
v_call: TRBV6-2/TRBV6-3; j_call: TRBJ1-4; cdr3_aa: ASSPTGDMPKEKLF
v_call: TRBV19; j_call: TRBJ1-5; cdr3_aa: ASSMNSYSNQPQH
v_call: TRBV5-4; j_call: TRBJ2-7; cdr3_aa: ASSRADRAYEQY
v_call: TRBV9; j_call: TRBJ2-7; cdr3_aa: ASSPQGLSGGLSYEQY
v_call: TRBV30; j_call: TRBJ1-2; cdr3_aa: AWSLDSLGGYT
v_call: TRBV7-2; j_call: TRBJ1-1; cdr3_aa: ASSPWTGPGESF
v_call: TRBV18; j_call: TRBJ2-2; cdr3_aa: ASSLFSPGQGNTGELF
v_call: TRBV30; j_call: TRBJ2-7; cdr3_aa: AWNTGGERQY
v_call: TRBV27; j_call: TRBJ1-1; cdr3_aa: ASSRSGIAEAF
v_call: TRBV30; j_call: TRBJ1-2; cdr3_aa: AWITIPESYGYT
v_call: TRBV5-1; j_call: TRBJ2-1; cdr3_aa: ASSLAVPYNEQF
v_call: TRBV3-1/TRBV3-2; j_call: TRBJ2-7; cdr3_aa: ASSSRAWEQY
v_call: TRBV9; j_call: TRBJ1-1; cdr3_aa: ASSPSGDRGWNTEAF
v_call: TRBV10-3; j_call: TRBJ2-7; cdr3_aa: AISGEYEQY
v_call: TRBV2; j_call: TRBJ2-3; cdr3_aa: ASSEGDRGIVYTQY
v_call: TRBV27; j_call: TRBJ2-1; cdr3_aa: ASSFKEGGGYYNEQF
v_call: TRBV30; j_call: TRBJ1-1; cdr3_aa: AWSAGLNTEAF
v_call: TRBV6-5; j_call: TRBJ2-1; cdr3_aa: ASSLGLPFIYEQF
v_call: TRBV29-1; j_call: TRBJ2-3; cdr3_aa: SVLGGASSPTDTQY
v_call: TRBV5-3; j_call: TRBJ1-1; cdr3_aa: ARSLDSGRGRTEAF
v_call: TRBV5-4; j_call: TRBJ1-1; cdr3_aa: ASSATQGLRIEAF
v_call: TRBV5-4; j_call: TRBJ1-6; cdr3_aa: ASSLGDRVFSPLH
v_call: TRBV11-2; j_call: TRBJ1-2; cdr3_aa: ASSFWTANYGYT
v_call: TRBV9; j_call: TRBJ2-2; cdr3_aa: ASSGGTSGSRAGELF
v_call: TRBV11-2; j_call: TRBJ2-5; cdr3_aa: ASSLDRTRTGPVETQY
v_call: TRBV5-1; j_call: TRBJ1-2; cdr3_aa: ASSFATANYGYT
v_call: TRBV4-3; j_call: TRBJ1-1; cdr3_aa: ASSQDPGTGGTEAF
v_call: TRBV12-3/TRBV12-4; j_call: TRBJ2-5; cdr3_aa: ASSLGQKETQY